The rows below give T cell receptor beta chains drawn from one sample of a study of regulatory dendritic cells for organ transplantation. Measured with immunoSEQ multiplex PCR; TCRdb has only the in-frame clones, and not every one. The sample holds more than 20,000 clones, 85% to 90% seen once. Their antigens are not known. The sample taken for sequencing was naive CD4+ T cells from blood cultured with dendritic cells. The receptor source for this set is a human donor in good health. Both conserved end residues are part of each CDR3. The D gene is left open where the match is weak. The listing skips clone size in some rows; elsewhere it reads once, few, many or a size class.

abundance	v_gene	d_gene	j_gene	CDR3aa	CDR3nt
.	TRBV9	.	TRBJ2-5	CASSSGPGSVGETQYF	TGTGCCAGCAGCTCAGGTCCCGGATCAGTCGGGGAGACCCAGTACTTC
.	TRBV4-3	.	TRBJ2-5	CASSPSLNLGTQYF	TGCGCCAGCAGCCCCTCGTTGAACCTCGGGACCCAGTACTTC
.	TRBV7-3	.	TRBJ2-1	CASSRTAGGIYNEQFF	TGTGCCAGCTCCAGAACGGCCGGAGGGATCTACAATGAGCAGTTCTTC
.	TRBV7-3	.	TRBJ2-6	CASSYTLAGANVLTF	TGTGCCAGCAGCTACACACTCGCTGGGGCCAACGTCCTGACTTTC
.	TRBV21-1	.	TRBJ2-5	CASSPWDVQETQYF	TGTGCCAGCAGCCCTTGGGACGTACAAGAGACCCAGTACTTC
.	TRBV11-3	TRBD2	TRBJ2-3	CASSFLPAGTDTQYF	TGTGCCAGCAGCTTTCTTCCAGCGGGAACAGATACGCAGTATTTT
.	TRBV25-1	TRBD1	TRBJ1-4	CASSEPGGGNEKLFF	TGTGCCAGCAGTGAACCAGGGGGTGGGAATGAAAAACTGTTTTTT
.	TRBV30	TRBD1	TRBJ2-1	CAWSVRGHGNEQFF	TGTGCCTGGAGTGTCAGGGGGCATGGCAATGAGCAGTTCTTC
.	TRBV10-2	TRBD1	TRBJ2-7	CASRQTRDRGPYEQYF	TGCGCCAGCAGGCAGACCCGGGACAGGGGTCCCTACGAGCAGTACTTC
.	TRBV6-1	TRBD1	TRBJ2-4	CASNVGTGIIQYF	TGTGCCAGCAACGTAGGGACAGGGATCATTCAGTACTTC
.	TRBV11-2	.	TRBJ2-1	CASSLVPPLYNEQFF	TGTGCCAGCAGCTTAGTCCCTCCTCTCTACAATGAGCAGTTCTTC
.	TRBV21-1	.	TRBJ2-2	CASSREESDRTGELFF	TGTGCCAGCAGCCGTGAGGAGTCGGACAGGACCGGGGAGCTGTTTTTT
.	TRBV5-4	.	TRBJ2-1	CASSRNNEQFF	TGTGCCAGCAGCAGAAACAATGAGCAGTTCTTC
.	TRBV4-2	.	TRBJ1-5	CASSQDINQPQHF	TGTGCCAGCAGCCAAGATATAAATCAGCCCCAGCATTTT
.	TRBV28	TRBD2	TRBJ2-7	CASSPTSGRRYEQYF	TGTGCCAGCAGTCCGACTAGCGGGAGACGGTACGAGCAGTACTTC
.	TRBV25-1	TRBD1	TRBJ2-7	CASRERQGYEQYF	TGTGCCAGCAGGGAACGACAGGGTTACGAGCAGTACTTC
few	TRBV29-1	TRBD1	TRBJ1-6	CSVGDRANSPLHF	TGCAGCGTGGGGGACAGGGCGAATTCACCCCTCCACTTT